These 15 T cell receptor beta chains came from one sample sequenced in a study of human thymus T cells. Profiled with immunoSEQ multiplex PCR; TCRdb holds only in-frame clones, not every one. The sample shows 60,000 to 75,000 clones, 85% to 95% of them seen only once. The study used thymus tissue resected during corrective heart surgery. Material: thymus tissue. The receptors were sampled from a girl under three years old with a congenital heart defect but otherwise immunologically healthy.

This clone was picked up one time. V gene TRBV19 combines with J gene TRBJ1-5; D gene uncertain. The V end lost 5 bases, the J end lost 0 bases, and 14 bases lay between the germline ends. Germline V gives CDR1 LNHDA, CDR2 SQIVND (reference sequence). There are 16 residues in the CDR3. CDR3 DNA sequence: TGTGCCAGTAGTTCGTCAGCGAAATTTAGCAATCAGCCCCAGCATTTT. This gives the protein CASSSSAKFSNQPQHF.

The rearrangement joins TRBV27 to TRBJ2-7; 10 bases agree with TRBD2. From germline, CDR1 is MNHEY and CDR2 SMNVEV (reference sequence). The V segment lost 0 bases and the J segment 2 bases; nucleotides outside the gene matches: 10. The CDR3 has 18 residues. Here the CDR3 reads CASSLSHPHSGRPYEQYF. DNA for the CDR3: TGTGCCAGCAGTTTATCTCACCCCCATAGCGGGAGGCCCTACGAGCAGTACTTC.

This clone was counted once. This chain uses TRBV11-1 with TRBJ2-1; 12 bases are shared with TRBD2. The J segment lost 0 bases and the V segment lost 4 bases, leaving 1 base of the junction unmatched. From germline, CDR1 is SGHAT and CDR2 FQDESV (reference sequence). The CDR3 length is 16 residues. CDR3 coding DNA: TGTGCCAGCAGCTCGGGACTAGCGGGCTCCTACAATGAGCAGTTCTTC. Translated, it gives CASSSGLAGSYNEQFF. Full variable domain (missing parts from reference TRBV11-1 and TRBJ2-1): EAEVAQSPRYKITEKSQAVAFWCDPISGHATLYWYRQILGQGPELLVQFQDESVVDDSQLPKDRFSAERLKGVDSTLKIQPAELGDSAMYLCASSSGLAGSYNEQFFGPGTRLTVL.

The J gene is TRBJ2-1, the V gene TRBV4-2; 8 bases match TRBD1. Germline V gene sequence: CDR1 LGHNA, CDR2 YNFKEQ. After removal of 3 bases from V and 6 bases from J, the junction contained 22 bases not matched to a gene. The CDR3 has 20 residues. The chain's CDR3 is CASSHPRQGTPPGQANEQFF. CDR3 DNA: TGTGCCAGCAGCCACCCACGACAGGGGACGCCACCGGGGCAAGCCAATGAGCAGTTCTTC.

Notes on this clone: The junction departs from germline at one end; a sequencing error may be responsible. The V and J genes are TRBV20-1 and TRBJ2-3; D might be TRBD2 (6 bases). The germline CDR1 and CDR2 sequences are DFQATT and SNEGSKA (reference sequence). CDR3 length: 11 residues. For the CDR3, the DNA is TGCAGTTCTAGCGGCACAGATACGCAGTATTTT. Its protein product is CSSSGTDTQYF.

V and J are TRBV9 and TRBJ1-2; possible D gene TRBD1, 5 bases. Germline V gene data show CDR1 as SGDLS and CDR2 as YYNGEE. V was cut by 6 bases and J by 5 bases, with 11 bases left in between. This CDR3 region has 12 residues. Written as DNA, the CDR3 is TGTGCCAGCACCGAAGACAGATATGGCTACACCTTC. Amino acids: CASTEDRYGYTF.

This clone occurred once. V and J are TRBV12-5 and TRBJ2-2, with D possibly matching TRBD2 (5 bases). Trimming stripped 6 bases from V and 5 bases from J, with 16 bases between. Germline V CDR1 and CDR2: LGHNT, FRNRAP. The CDR3 consists of 15 residues. This chain's CDR3 is CASGLRGARTGELFF. In DNA form, the CDR3 reads TGTGCTAGTGGCCTCCGGGGAGCGAGGACCGGGGAGCTGTTTTTT.

The chain is built from TRBV15 and TRBJ2-7; D unresolved. Per germline, CDR1 LNHNV and CDR2 YYDKDF (reference sequence). V was shortened by 6 bases and J by 6 bases, with 15 bases between the two germline ends. The CDR3 is 13 residues long. The CDR3 coding sequence is TGTGCCACCAGGAAAGAGCTCCGGCTCGAGCAGTACTTC. Encoded protein: CATRKELRLEQYF.

The J gene is TRBJ1-2, the V gene TRBV19; the D gene is possibly TRBD1 (5 bases). Trimming pared 1 base from V and 4 bases from J, leaving 16 bases between. The CDR3 is 16 amino acids. Germline V CDR1 and CDR2: LNHDA, SQIVND (reference sequence). Here the CDR3 DNA reads TGTGCCAGTAGTATAGGGCGGGGACCGGGACCCTATGGCTACACCTTC. This gives the protein CASSIGRGPGPYGYTF.

The rearrangement uses TRBV28 and TRBJ2-3; TRBD1 or TRBD2 may be the D gene (7 bases each). The CDR3 is made up of 21 amino acids. V lost 6 bases, J lost 2 bases, and 33 bases lay in between. The germline V gene has CDR1 MDHEN and CDR2 SYDVKM. The CDR3 DNA reads as TGTGCCAGCAGCGCTGGGACAGAGCTACGACGGGCAGCGGGGTTCACAGATACGCAGTATTTT. Amino acids: CASSAGTELRRAAGFTDTQYF.

The V call is TRBV9, the J call TRBJ1-4, with a weak D call TRBD1 (5 bases). Per the germline V gene, CDR1 is SGDLS and CDR2 is YYNGEE. The CDR3 has 12 amino acids. Trimming left V 3 bases short and J 8 bases short, with 8 bases between. The CDR3 bases are TGTGCCAGCAGCGGAGACAGCGAAAAACTGTTTTTT. Translated: CASSGDSEKLFF.

The J gene is TRBJ2-7, the V gene TRBV19; no firm D call. This CDR3 spans 13 amino acids. The V and J ends lost 3 bases and 3 bases respectively, with 9 bases between them. CDR1 LNHDA and CDR2 SQIVND come from the germline V gene (reference sequence). CDR3 loop: CASSMNYDYEQYF. CDR3 bases: TGTGCCAGTAGTATGAACTACGACTACGAGCAGTACTTC.

The chain recombines TRBV2 with TRBJ1-2; a weak D match, TRBD1 (5 bases). From germline, CDR1 is SNHLY and CDR2 FYNNEI. V shed 4 bases and J shed 3 bases, with 9 bases lying between them. This CDR3 is built from 13 residues. CDR3 sequence: CASSGPRDYGYTF. The CDR3, as DNA: TGTGCCAGCAGTGGTCCCAGGGACTATGGCTACACCTTC.

This clone was observed a single time. The chain recombines TRBV29-1 with TRBJ1-2, with D perhaps matching TRBD1 (5 bases). CDR3 length equals 11 residues. V lost 3 bases and J lost 14, with 16 bases in between. From germline, CDR1 is SQVTM and CDR2 ANQGSEA. CDR3 protein: CSVDWDATWTF. The CDR3 coding sequence is TGCAGCGTTGATTGGGACGCGACATGGACCTTC.

This clone is a singleton in its sample. V and J are TRBV27 and TRBJ2-7, with TRBD1 matching 7 bases. Germline values: CDR1 MNHEY, CDR2 SMNVEV (reference sequence). The CDR3 has 17 residues. The J segment lost 6 bases and the V segment lost 5 bases, leaving 19 bases of the junction unmatched. As DNA, the CDR3 is TGTGCCAGCAGTCCCATGACAGGGAGAGACCCCTCTGGCGAGCAGTACTTC. Amino acid sequence: CASSPMTGRDPSGEQYF.